The present entry profiles one T cell receptor (beta chain) with its context. Its antigen is not known. As for time point: baseline, week 1 (first vaccination visit). Specified treatment: pre-vaccination baseline after standard-of-care therapy. New astrocytomas of WHO grade 3 or 4 that were IDH1-mutant and ATRX-lost were found in the donors. This record comes from a study of a mutant IDH1 vaccine in newly diagnosed glioma. About the research overall: Treated patients had a mean age of 40.4 years and a sex split that was approximately 62% male and around 38% female. Pretreatment consisted of radiotherapy, temozolomide, or both, with most receiving both. Study-wide results and limits: Vaccine-induced responses were seen in 93.3% of patients, spanning several MHC alleles.

Germline V CDR1 and CDR2: MNHNS, SASEGT. Trimming took off 6 bases at V and 6 bases at J, with 12 bases between the two ends. The CDR3 has 12 amino acids. Some clones are missing from TCRdb's copy, which holds only in-frame ones; the method was immunoSEQ multiplex PCR. The table records around 82,000 clones, over 75% of them present only once. This rearrangement joins TRBV6-1 to TRBJ2-7; D might be TRBD2 (6 bases). This clonotype originated in a man between 35 and 55 years old with glioma. Some clones in this sample may be carry-over from other donors' samples. The sample here was PBMCs, taken from a glioma patient treated with radiotherapy, temozolomide or both. CDR3 DNA: TGTGCCAGCAGACCCAGCGGGTCCGAGCAGTACTTC. Its protein is CASRPSGSEQYF.